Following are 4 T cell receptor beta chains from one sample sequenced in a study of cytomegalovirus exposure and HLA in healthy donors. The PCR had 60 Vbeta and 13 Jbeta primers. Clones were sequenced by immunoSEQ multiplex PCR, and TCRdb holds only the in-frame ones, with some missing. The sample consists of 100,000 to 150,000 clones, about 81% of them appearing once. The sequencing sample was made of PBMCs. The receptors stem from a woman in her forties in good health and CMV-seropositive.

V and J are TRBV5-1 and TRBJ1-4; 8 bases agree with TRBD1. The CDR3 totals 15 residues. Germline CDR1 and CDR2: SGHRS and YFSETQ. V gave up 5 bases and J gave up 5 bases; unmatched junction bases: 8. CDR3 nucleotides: TGCGCCAGCAGATCCGGACAGGGATCAAATGAAAAACTGTTTTTT. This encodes CASRSGQGSNEKLFF. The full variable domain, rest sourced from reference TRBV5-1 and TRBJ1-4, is KAGVTQTPRYLIKTRGQQVTLSCSPISGHRSVSWYQQTPGQGLQFLFEYFSETQRNKGNFPGRFSGRQFSNSRSEMNVSTLELGDSALYLCASRSGQGSNEKLFFGSGTQLSVL.

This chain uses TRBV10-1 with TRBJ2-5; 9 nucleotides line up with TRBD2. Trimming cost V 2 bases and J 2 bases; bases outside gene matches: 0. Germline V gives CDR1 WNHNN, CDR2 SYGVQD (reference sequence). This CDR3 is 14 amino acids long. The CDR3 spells CASSESGGQETQYF. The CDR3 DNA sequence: TGCGCCAGCAGTGAGAGCGGGGGGCAAGAGACCCAGTACTTC.

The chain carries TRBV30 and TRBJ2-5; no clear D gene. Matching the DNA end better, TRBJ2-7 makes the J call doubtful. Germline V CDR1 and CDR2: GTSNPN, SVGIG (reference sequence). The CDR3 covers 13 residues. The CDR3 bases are TGTGCCTGGAGTGGGATTACAGTCTACGAGCAGTACTTC. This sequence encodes CAWSGITVYEQYF.

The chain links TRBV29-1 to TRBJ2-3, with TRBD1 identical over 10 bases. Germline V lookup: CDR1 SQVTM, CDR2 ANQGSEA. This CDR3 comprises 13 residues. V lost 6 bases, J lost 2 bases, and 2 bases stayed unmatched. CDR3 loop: CSVGQGDTDTQYF. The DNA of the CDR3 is TGCAGCGTCGGACAGGGGGACACAGATACGCAGTATTTT.